These 27 T cell receptor beta chains came from one sample sequenced in a study of T cells after yellow fever vaccination. TCRdb ran MiXCR on the 5' RACE reads and lists one entry per CDR3 protein. The sample lists some 350,000 distinct CDR3 sequences, 3.5% to 4.5% occurring once. Sequencing was performed on PBMCs, taken 5 days after the yellow fever booster vaccination. The receptors were sampled from a young man who received the YFV17D yellow fever vaccine.

There are a few counts of this clonotype. The genes are TRBV12-3 or TRBV12-4 and TRBJ1-5, with D perhaps matching TRBD1 (5 bases). This CDR3 region has 13 residues. With 8 bases removed from V and 3 bases from J, the gap between germline ends came to 11 bases. CDR3 sequence reads: CASRGTDNQPQHF. CDR3 nucleotide sequence: TGTGCCAGCCGTGGGACTGACAATCAGCCCCAGCATTTT.

There are many counts of this clonotype. The genes are TRBV7-9 and TRBJ1-3; possible D gene TRBD1, 6 bases. CDR1 and CDR2 (germline): SEHNR, FQNEAQ (reference sequence). V was trimmed by 5 bases and J by 0 bases, leaving 17 bases between them. CDR3 length: 17 amino acids. Written as DNA, the CDR3 is TGTGCCAGCAGCGATGCCGGGACACACGGCTCTGGAAACACCATATATTTT. Protein: CASSDAGTHGSGNTIYF.

The rearrangement joins TRBV29-1 to TRBJ2-7; D possibly matches TRBD1 or TRBD2 (5 bases each). Germline V gene data show CDR1 as SQVTM and CDR2 as ANQGSEA. The CDR3 runs 12 residues. The V end lost 7 bases, the J end lost 5 bases, and 15 bases lay between the germline ends. DNA of the CDR3: TGCAGCGGCCTCCGGGGCATCGACGAGCAGTACTTC. Amino acids: CSGLRGIDEQYF.

The chain links TRBV12-3 or TRBV12-4 to TRBJ1-2; D might be TRBD1 (5 bases). The CDR3 is 14 residues long. Between the trimmed V and J ends, which lost 7 bases and 6 bases, there was a span of 18 bases. This CDR3 reads CASNTWGIEDGYTF. CDR3 sequence (DNA): TGTGCCAGCAATACCTGGGGGATTGAGGATGGCTACACCTTC.

The V call is TRBV5-1, the J call TRBJ2-2; D call uncertain. The V gene's germline CDR1 is SGHRS and CDR2 YFSETQ. The ends were cut back, 2 bases at V and 3 bases at J, with 11 bases in the middle. This CDR3 comprises 15 residues. The CDR3 sequence: CASSFVTAHTGELFF. In DNA, the CDR3 is TGCGCCAGCAGCTTCGTGACGGCCCACACCGGGGAGCTGTTTTTT.

This clonotype has a count of ten or more. The genes are TRBV20-1 and TRBJ2-3, with TRBD2 as a possible D gene (5 bases). The V gene lost 0 bases and the J gene lost 3 bases, with 7 bases spanning the gap. Germline-derived CDR1 and CDR2 are DFQATT and SNEGSKA (reference sequence). This CDR3 has 13 residues. Written as DNA, the CDR3 is TGCAGTGCTAGAGAATCGGGAACAGATACGCAGTATTTT. Translation gives CSARESGTDTQYF.

This chain joins TRBV19 and TRBJ1-1; 10 bases are shared with TRBD1. V was pared by 10 bases and J by 3 bases, with 2 bases of the junction left unmatched. This CDR3 is built from 12 residues. The germline gives CDR1 LNHDA, CDR2 SQIVND (reference sequence). CDR3 in amino acids: CAIGTGDTEAFF. CDR3 DNA sequence: TGTGCCATAGGGACAGGGGACACTGAAGCTTTCTTT.

The chain uses TRBV2 and TRBJ1-5; TRBD1 aligns across 7 bases. CDR3 length: 15 residues. V was clipped by 6 bases and J by 3 bases; unmatched bases: 8. CDR1 and CDR2 from the germline V gene are SNHLY and FYNNEI. The CDR3 region is CASSRRDSINQPQHF. CDR3 in DNA: TGTGCCAGCAGCAGGCGGGACAGCATCAATCAGCCCCAGCATTTT.

This clonotype was found many times. J is TRBJ2-3 and V is TRBV20-1; 13 nucleotides agree with TRBD2. Germline trimming cut 5 bases from V and 5 bases from J; bases unmatched to any gene: 7. This CDR3 is built from 15 residues. CDR1 and CDR2 from the germline V gene are DFQATT and SNEGSKA (reference sequence). The CDR3 region has the DNA TGCAGTGCTGGAAGGACTAGCGGGGGCGGAGATACGCAGTATTTT. Encoded protein: CSAGRTSGGGDTQYF.

The chain combines TRBV4-3 with TRBJ2-3, with 10 bases matching TRBD1. This CDR3 comprises 17 residues. J gave up 4 bases and V 1 base, and 8 bases lay outside the gene matches. CDR1 and CDR2 from the germline V gene are LGHNA and YSLEER. CDR3 region: CASSQVPPGQGPDTQYF. CDR3 DNA: TGCGCCAGCAGCCAAGTTCCACCGGGACAGGGGCCAGATACGCAGTATTTT.

V and J are TRBV7-2 and TRBJ1-5; D gene unclear. Trimming shortened V by 1 base and J by 4 bases, and 5 bases separated the two germline ends. The CDR3 spans 13 residues. Germline V gene sequence: CDR1 SGHTA, CDR2 FQGNSA. CDR3 DNA sequence: TGTGCCAGCAGCTTAGTGAAAAATCAGCCCCAGCATTTT. It codes for CASSLVKNQPQHF.

The V and J genes are TRBV12-3 or TRBV12-4 and TRBJ2-5, with TRBD2 as a possible D gene (6 bases). The CDR3 contains 18 residues. Trimming took off 5 bases at V and 5 bases at J, with 27 bases between the two ends. The CDR3 loop reads CASSTFRDAEGSGETQYF. Here the CDR3 DNA reads TGTGCCAGCAGTACGTTCAGGGACGCCGAGGGGAGCGGGGAGACCCAGTACTTC.

This clonotype was counted a few times. The chain carries TRBV4-3 and TRBJ2-3, with D possibly being TRBD2 (6 bases). This CDR3 spans 17 amino acids. Germline V gene sequence: CDR1 LGHNA, CDR2 YSLEER. V lost 0 bases and J lost 2, with 15 bases in between. The CDR3: CASSQDRDSHYTDTQYF. The DNA for the CDR3 is TGCGCCAGCAGCCAAGATCGGGACTCCCATTACACAGATACGCAGTATTTT.

The genes are TRBV27 and TRBJ2-3; TRBD1 aligns across 7 bases. The CDR3 spans 16 residues. V dropped 3 bases and J dropped 0; count of bases not matched to a gene: 6. CDR1 and CDR2 (germline): MNHEY, SMNVEV (reference sequence). The CDR3 region is CASSFLQGYSTDTQYF. The CDR3 DNA sequence: TGTGCCAGCAGTTTTCTACAGGGGTACAGCACAGATACGCAGTATTTT.

This clonotype was picked up many times. The gene calls are TRBV29-1 and TRBJ2-6; 8 nucleotides line up with TRBD1. V shed 6 bases, J shed 4 bases, and the junction held 5 bases outside the gene matches. The CDR3 consists of 14 residues. Germline CDR1 is SQVTM and CDR2 is ANQGSEA. The CDR3 nucleotides are TGCAGCGTGCGGACAGGGTCGGGGGCCAACGTCCTGACTTTC. Amino acid sequence: CSVRTGSGANVLTF.

This chain links TRBV4-1 with TRBJ2-7; TRBD1 matches at 10 bases. The CDR3 is 15 residues long. Germline lookup yields CDR1 MGHRA and CDR2 YSYEKL. V was pared by 4 bases and J by 3 bases, with 6 bases of the junction left unmatched. The CDR3 sequence is CASSPETGGFYEQYV. For the CDR3, the DNA is TGCGCCAGCAGCCCAGAGACAGGGGGCTTCTACGAGCAGTACGTC.

The V gene is TRBV7-2, the J gene TRBJ2-1; D is possibly TRBD1 or TRBD2 (5 bases each). Germline CDR1 and CDR2: SGHTA and FQGNSA. Trimming removed 5 bases from V and 3 bases from J, with 20 bases in between. This CDR3 is built from 17 residues. CDR3 in amino acids: CASSARPGTRLYNEQFF. The CDR3, as DNA: TGTGCCAGCAGCGCCCGCCCGGGGACGCGACTCTACAATGAGCAGTTCTTC.

The table lists this clonotype with many counts. The chain carries TRBV11-2 and TRBJ2-3; D is unresolved. Trimming cost V 5 bases and J 0 bases, with 12 bases left between them. The CDR3 has 15 amino acids. CDR1 is SGHAT and CDR2 is FQNNGV in the germline V gene. CDR3 coding DNA: TGTGCCAGCAGCCCGACACCTCTAAGCACAGATACGCAGTATTTT. This sequence encodes CASSPTPLSTDTQYF.

The genes are TRBV4-1 and TRBJ2-1; D gene ambiguous. Trimming removed 4 bases from V and 15 bases from J, with 16 bases in between. Looked up from germline, CDR1 is MGHRA and CDR2 is YSYEKL. This CDR3 is 12 amino acids long. The CDR3 loop is CASSLGWGALFF. The CDR3 DNA reads as TGCGCCAGCAGCCTGGGGTGGGGTGCGCTGTTCTTC.

This chain links TRBV9 with TRBJ2-2; D is uncertain. The V gene's germline CDR1 is SGDLS and CDR2 YYNGEE. This CDR3 has 13 residues. V lost 2 bases, J lost 2 bases, and 4 bases lay in between. Here the CDR3 reads CASSVRNTGELFF. CDR3 in DNA: TGTGCCAGCAGCGTCCGAAACACCGGGGAGCTGTTTTTT.

V and J are TRBV6-2 or TRBV6-3 and TRBJ2-5; D gene uncertain. Looked up from germline, CDR1 is MNHEY and CDR2 is SVGEGT. V lost 2 bases to trimming and J lost 3 bases, with 7 bases between them. The CDR3 contains 13 residues. Here the CDR3 reads CASSYTQKETQYF. CDR3 bases: TGTGCCAGCAGTTACACCCAAAAAGAGACCCAGTACTTC.

This clonotype was seen more than once but under ten times. This chain connects TRBV7-6 to TRBJ2-2; 7 nucleotides match TRBD1. V lost 0 bases and J lost 0; bases outside the gene matches: 1. Germline assignment: CDR1 SGHVS and CDR2 FNYEAQ. This CDR3 has 16 residues. The CDR3 region has the DNA TGTGCCAGCAGCTTAGCGCAGGGGGCGAACACCGGGGAGCTGTTTTTT. Its protein is CASSLAQGANTGELFF.

This clonotype was observed once. V gene TRBV6-1 combines with J gene TRBJ2-7, with D uncertain. Trimming left V 8 bases short and J 7 bases short, with 18 bases between. Germline V lookup: CDR1 MNHNS, CDR2 SASEGT. The CDR3 is 13 residues long. The CDR3 DNA is TGTGCCAGCTACGCCCGGACCGCTGGGGAGCAGTACTTC. Residues: CASYARTAGEQYF.

The sample holds many counts of this clonotype. CDR3 in amino acids: CASSDSQRGTSNEQFF. CDR3 sequence (DNA): TGTGCCAGCAGTGACTCGCAGCGGGGGACTTCTAATGAGCAGTTCTTC. The chain recombines TRBV6-4 with TRBJ2-1, with 8 bases lining up with TRBD2. This CDR3 has 16 residues. Germline V lookup: CDR1 MRHNA, CDR2 SNTAGT. V lost 0 bases to trimming and J lost 7 bases; unmatched junction nucleotides: 8.

This clonotype has ten or more counts. The rearrangement links TRBV4-1 to TRBJ2-7; D unresolved. The CDR3 is made up of 15 amino acids. Trimming removed 1 base from V and 0 bases from J, with 10 bases in between. Germline V lookup: CDR1 MGHRA, CDR2 YSYEKL. For the CDR3, the DNA is TGCGCCAGCAGCCAAGGTCACGATAGCTCCTACGAGCAGTACGTC. It translates to CASSQGHDSSYEQYV.

This clonotype has ten or more counts. The chain recombines TRBV6-5 with TRBJ2-5; no definite D call. V was clipped by 4 bases and J by 5 bases, with 20 bases between them. The germline CDR1 and CDR2 sequences are MNHEY and SVGAGI. The CDR3 has 16 amino acids. CDR3: CASSSRTGIGSETQYF. The CDR3 bases are TGTGCCAGCAGTTCCCGGACGGGCATCGGCTCGGAGACCCAGTACTTC.

This clonotype was picked up a small number of times. The rearrangement uses TRBV12-3 or TRBV12-4 and TRBJ2-5; TRBD1 matches at 7 bases. The CDR3 is made up of 14 amino acids. With V trimmed by 2 bases and J by 5 bases, 5 bases remained unmatched. The DNA for the CDR3 is TGTGCCAGCAGTTTACGACAGGGCGTTGAGACCCAGTACTTC. This codes for CASSLRQGVETQYF.